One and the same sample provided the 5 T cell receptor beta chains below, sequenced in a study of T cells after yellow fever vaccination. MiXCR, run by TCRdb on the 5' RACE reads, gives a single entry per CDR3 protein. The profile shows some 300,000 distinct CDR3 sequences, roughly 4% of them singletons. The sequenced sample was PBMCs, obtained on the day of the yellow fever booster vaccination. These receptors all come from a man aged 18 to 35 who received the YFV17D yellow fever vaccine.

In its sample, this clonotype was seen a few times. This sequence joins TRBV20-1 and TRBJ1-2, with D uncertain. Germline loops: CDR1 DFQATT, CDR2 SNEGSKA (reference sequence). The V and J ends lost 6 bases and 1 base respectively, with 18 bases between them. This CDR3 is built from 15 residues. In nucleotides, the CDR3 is TGCAGTGCCCACTCCGCGACGGGAGGTAACTATGGCTACACCTTC. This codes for CSAHSATGGNYGYTF.

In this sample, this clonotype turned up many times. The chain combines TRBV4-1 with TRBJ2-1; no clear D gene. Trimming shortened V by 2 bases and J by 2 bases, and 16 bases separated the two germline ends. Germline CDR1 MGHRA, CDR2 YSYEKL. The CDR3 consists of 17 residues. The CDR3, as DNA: TGCGCCAGCAGCCAATCTTTGGGATTGACCACCTACAATGAGCAGTTCTTC. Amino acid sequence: CASSQSLGLTTYNEQFF.

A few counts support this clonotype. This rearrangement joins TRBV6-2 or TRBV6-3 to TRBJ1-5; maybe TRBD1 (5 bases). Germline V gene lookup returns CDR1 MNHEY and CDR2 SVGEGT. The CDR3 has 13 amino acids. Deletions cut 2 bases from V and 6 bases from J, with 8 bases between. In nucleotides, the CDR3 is TGTGCCAGCAGTTACGGGGGTTTTCAGCCCCAGCATTTT. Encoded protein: CASSYGGFQPQHF.

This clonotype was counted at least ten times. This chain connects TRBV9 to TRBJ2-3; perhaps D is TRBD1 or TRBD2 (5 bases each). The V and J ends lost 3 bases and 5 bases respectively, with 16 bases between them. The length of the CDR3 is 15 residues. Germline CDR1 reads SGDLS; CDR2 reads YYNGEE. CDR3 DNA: TGTGCCAGCAGCGCCCCCCGGGACCCTAGAGATACGCAGTATTTT. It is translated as CASSAPRDPRDTQYF.

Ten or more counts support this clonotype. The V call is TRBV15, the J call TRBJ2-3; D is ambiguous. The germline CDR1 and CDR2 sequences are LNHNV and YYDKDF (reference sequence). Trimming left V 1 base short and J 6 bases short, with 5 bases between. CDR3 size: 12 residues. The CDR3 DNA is TGTGCCACCAGCAGAGTGTATGATACGCAGTATTTT. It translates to CATSRVYDTQYF. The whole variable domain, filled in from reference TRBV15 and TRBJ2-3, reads DAMVIQNPRYQVTQFGKPVTLSCSQTLNHNVMYWYQQKSSQAPKLLFHYYDKDFNNEADTPDNFQSRRPNTSFCFLDIRSPGLGDTAMYLCATSRVYDTQYFGPGTRLTVL.